This T cell receptor beta chain was found in a study of cytomegalovirus exposure and HLA in healthy donors. Deletions cut 1 base from V and 7 bases from J, with 8 bases between. The CDR3 loop spans 11 amino acids. Germline V gene lookup returns CDR1 GTSNPN and CDR2 SVGIG (reference sequence). Repertoires were generated with immunoSEQ multiplex PCR, while TCRdb's copy carries only in-frame clones and drops some. The sample lists more than 250,000 clones, approximately 86% occurring once. J is TRBJ2-7 and V is TRBV30; the D is unclear. The TCR was taken from a young woman in good health and CMV-seropositive. What was sequenced was PBMCs. The CDR3 nucleotides read TGTGCCTGGAGTGATACAAATGAGCAGTACTTC. Translating gives CAWSDTNEQYF.